The 27 T cell receptor beta chains below come from one sample, sequenced in a study of blood T cell repertoires in COVID-19. Sequenced by immunoSEQ multiplex PCR; TCRdb stores in-frame clones only, minus some. The data hold over 25,000 clones, with over 75% observed a single time. The sequencing input was peripheral blood. These receptors all come from a man aged 65-85 years with active COVID-19.

The chain uses TRBV3-1 (or the pseudogene TRBV3-2) and TRBJ1-3, with TRBD1 as a possible D gene (5 bases). In germline, CDR1 is LGHDT, CDR2 YNNKEL (reference sequence). The V end lost 1 base, the J end lost 0 bases, and 10 bases lay between the germline ends. The CDR3 has 16 residues. The CDR3 DNA is TGTGCCAGCAGCCAAGGACAGCGCAACTCTGGAAACACCATATATTTT. It is translated as CASSQGQRNSGNTIYF.

This chain joins TRBV11-3 and TRBJ1-4, with D possibly TRBD1 on 6 matching bases. CDR1 SGHNT and CDR2 YENEEA come from the germline V gene. Trimming took off 4 bases at V and 4 bases at J, with 19 bases between the two ends. The CDR3 extends over 17 amino acids. The CDR3 DNA is TGTGCCAGCAGCTCAGTTACAGGGAGCTGGGGTAATGAAAAACTGTTTTTT. This encodes CASSSVTGSWGNEKLFF.

CDR3 amino acids: CASSVGPKADEQFF. CDR3 DNA sequence: TGTGCCAGCAGCGTAGGTCCTAAAGCGGATGAGCAGTTCTTC. This sequence joins TRBV9 and TRBJ2-1; perhaps TRBD2 as D (5 bases). Trimming removed 0 bases at V and 8 bases at J, with 12 bases between. The CDR3 covers 14 residues. The germline V gene has CDR1 SGDLS and CDR2 YYNGEE.

This chain connects TRBV27 to TRBJ2-5; D is possibly TRBD1 (5 bases). CDR3 length equals 15 residues. The V gene lost 8 bases and the J gene lost 2 bases, with 18 bases spanning the gap. The germline CDR1 and CDR2 sequences are MNHEY and SMNVEV (reference sequence). The CDR3 region has the DNA TGTGCCAGCCCCAATCCAGGGAATTGGCAAGAGACCCAGTACTTC. Translating it yields CASPNPGNWQETQYF.

V usage is TRBV19 and J usage is TRBJ1-1; TRBD1 might be the D (6 bases). V lost 5 bases to trimming and J lost 4 bases, with 17 bases between them. The length of the CDR3 is 15 residues. CDR1 LNHDA and CDR2 SQIVND come from the germline V gene (reference sequence). CDR3 in amino acids: CASSGSGGRSTEAFF. The CDR3 DNA is TGTGCCAGTAGTGGTTCGGGGGGCAGGAGCACTGAAGCTTTCTTT.

This clone was detected only a few times. V gene TRBV2 combines with J gene TRBJ2-1; possibly TRBD2 for D (6 bases). The CDR3 runs to 15 residues. Per germline, CDR1 SNHLY and CDR2 FYNNEI. V was shortened by 1 base and J by 4 bases, with 11 bases between the two germline ends. DNA for the CDR3: TGTGCCAGCAGTGAAGTGGGACTCCAATACAATGAGCAGTTCTTC. Its protein is CASSEVGLQYNEQFF.

The chain uses TRBV19 and TRBJ2-7; 7 bases map to TRBD2. CDR1 is LNHDA, CDR2 SQIVND, per germline (reference sequence). With V trimmed by 1 base and J by 6 bases, 3 bases remained unmatched. This CDR3 has 13 amino acids. The CDR3 is CASSIAPGGEQYF. The CDR3 DNA is TGTGCCAGTAGTATAGCCCCGGGGGGCGAGCAGTACTTC.

V is TRBV9 and J is TRBJ1-3, with D unresolved. Germline V gene sequence: CDR1 SGDLS, CDR2 YYNGEE. The CDR3 totals 16 residues. Trimming cost V 0 bases and J 0 bases, with 10 bases left between them. CDR3 sequence: CASSVDNRHSGNTIYF. The CDR3 region has the DNA TGTGCCAGCAGCGTAGATAACAGACACTCTGGAAACACCATATATTTT.

There are a few counts of this clone. The rearrangement joins TRBV7-9 to TRBJ2-2, with 9 bases aligning to TRBD1. This CDR3 spans 15 amino acids. Germline V gene lookup returns CDR1 SEHNR and CDR2 FQNEAQ (reference sequence). After removal of 2 bases from V and 5 bases from J, the junction contained 3 bases not matched to a gene. The CDR3 bases are TGTGCCAGCAGCTTACAGACAGGGGGGACCGGGGAGCTGTTTTTT. Translated, it gives CASSLQTGGTGELFF. The full variable domain, with the rest looked up from reference TRBV7-9 and TRBJ2-2, is DTGVSQNPRHKITKRGQNVTFRCDPISEHNRLYWYRQTLGQGPEFLTYFQNEAQLEKSRLLSDRFSAERPKGSFSTLEIQRTEQGDSAMYLCASSLQTGGTGELFFGEGSRLTVL.

The rearrangement uses TRBV7-9 and TRBJ2-1; TRBD2 agrees at 8 bases. The V segment lost 5 bases and the J segment 10 bases; nucleotides outside the gene matches: 10. There are 14 residues in the CDR3. Germline loops: CDR1 SEHNR, CDR2 FQNEAQ (reference sequence). This chain's CDR3 is CASSQGAGGSEQFF. As DNA, the CDR3 is TGTGCCAGCAGCCAGGGCGCGGGGGGCTCCGAGCAGTTCTTC.

The V gene is TRBV2, the J gene TRBJ2-7; D is perhaps TRBD1 (6 bases). Trimming pared 7 bases from V and 0 bases from J, leaving 16 bases between. CDR3 length: 15 residues. Germline CDR1 reads SNHLY; CDR2 reads FYNNEI. The CDR3 region is CASTRWDNYSYEQYF. CDR3 nucleotides: TGTGCCAGCACTCGATGGGACAATTACTCCTACGAGCAGTACTTC.

The V call is TRBV7-9, the J call TRBJ1-5; 8 positions agree with TRBD1. Germline values: CDR1 SEHNR, CDR2 FQNEAQ (reference sequence). The ends lost 2 bases at V and 4 bases at J; junction bases unmatched: 4. The CDR3 contains 15 residues. In DNA form, the CDR3 reads TGTGCCAGCAGCTTAAGCACAGGGGGAAATCAGCCCCAGCATTTT. It yields the protein CASSLSTGGNQPQHF. Drawing the rest from reference TRBV7-9 and TRBJ1-5, the complete variable domain is DTGVSQNPRHKITKRGQNVTFRCDPISEHNRLYWYRQTLGQGPEFLTYFQNEAQLEKSRLLSDRFSAERPKGSFSTLEIQRTEQGDSAMYLCASSLSTGGNQPQHFGDGTRLSIL.

The V and J genes are TRBV24-1 and TRBJ1-2; 9 nucleotides match TRBD1. Germline assignment: CDR1 KGHDR and CDR2 SFDVKD. This CDR3 is 15 amino acids long. V shed 3 bases and J 2 bases; nucleotides not matched to a gene: 3. For the CDR3, the DNA is TGTGCCACCAGTGATACAGGGGGCGACAACTATGGCTACACCTTC. Protein sequence: CATSDTGGDNYGYTF.

This chain links TRBV7-9 with TRBJ2-3; TRBD1 might be the D (5 bases). CDR1 and CDR2 (germline): SEHNR, FQNEAQ (reference sequence). V was shortened by 4 bases and J by 4 bases, with 6 bases between the two germline ends. CDR3 length: 12 amino acids. CDR3 region: CASSSGSDTQYF. In nucleotides, the CDR3 is TGTGCCAGCAGCTCAGGGTCAGATACGCAGTATTTT.

The chain has TRBV28 and TRBJ1-1; unclear D gene. V was trimmed by 8 bases and J by 0 bases, leaving 4 bases between them. The CDR3 is made up of 11 amino acids. Germline V gene lookup returns CDR1 MDHEN and CDR2 SYDVKM. DNA for the CDR3: TGTGCCAGCCTTATGAACACTGAAGCTTTCTTT. Its translation: CASLMNTEAFF.

The V call is TRBV6-5, the J call TRBJ1-6; tentative D call: TRBD1 (5 bases). CDR3 length: 13 amino acids. V was cut by 11 bases and J by 10 bases, with 18 bases left in between. Looked up from germline, CDR1 is MNHEY and CDR2 is SVGAGI. CDR3 nucleotide sequence: TGTGCCTGCGGGGAGGGGCGGAGGTCACCCCTCCACTTT. It codes for CACGEGRRSPLHF.

The V gene is TRBV2, the J gene TRBJ1-1; D call uncertain. Per the germline V gene, CDR1 is SNHLY and CDR2 is FYNNEI. The V and J ends lost 2 bases and 11 bases respectively, with 15 bases between them. This CDR3 has 13 amino acids. The CDR3 DNA is TGTGCCAGCAGTGAAATTTTGCAGGTTGACGCTTTCTTT. Amino acids: CASSEILQVDAFF.

The rearrangement links TRBV6-5 to TRBJ1-2, with D possibly TRBD1 on 6 matching bases. Germline-derived CDR1 and CDR2 are MNHEY and SVGAGI. Trimming took off 2 bases at V and 6 bases at J, with 16 bases between the two ends. The length of the CDR3 is 15 residues. CDR3 DNA sequence: TGTGCCAGCAGTTACGGGGGCAGGGTGTTGGATGGCTACACCTTC. It codes for CASSYGGRVLDGYTF.

The chain employs TRBV5-8 and TRBJ2-5, with TRBD2 matching over 10 bases. The CDR3 totals 16 residues. The V gene end was trimmed by 4 bases and the J gene end by 5 bases; junction bases not matched to a gene: 11. From germline, CDR1 is SGHTS and CDR2 YDEGEE. The CDR3 protein is CASSSGSGGARETQYF. The CDR3 region has the DNA TGTGCCAGCAGCAGTGGAAGCGGGGGGGCCCGGGAGACCCAGTACTTC.

This clone was observed a few times. The chain links TRBV5-6 to TRBJ2-1, with a weak D call TRBD1 (6 bases). Germline CDR1 and CDR2: SGHDT and YYEEEE. Trimming shortened V by 0 bases and J by 10 bases, and 11 bases separated the two germline ends. The CDR3 consists of 13 residues. This CDR3 is CASSLGPGTEQFF. The CDR3 DNA is TGTGCCAGCAGCTTGGGGCCCGGGACAGAGCAGTTCTTC.

The V call is TRBV5-6, the J call TRBJ2-7, with D uncertain. CDR1 is SGHDT, CDR2 YYEEEE, per germline. The V gene lost 1 base and the J gene lost 3 bases, with 8 bases spanning the gap. CDR3 length: 13 amino acids. CDR3 loop: CASSLQLVYEQYF. CDR3 coding DNA: TGTGCCAGCAGCTTGCAGTTGGTCTACGAGCAGTACTTC.

The chain combines TRBV14 with TRBJ1-1; TRBD1 is a possible D gene (5 bases). The CDR3 runs 13 residues. Trimming took 6 bases from V and 2 from J, leaving 10 bases between them. Germline CDR1 is SGHDN and CDR2 is FVKESK. The CDR3 protein is CASSVDSNTEAFF. The CDR3 coding sequence is TGTGCCAGCAGTGTCGACAGTAACACTGAAGCTTTCTTT.

This chain links TRBV6-4 with TRBJ1-1; D not resolved. The CDR3 sequence is 13 residues long. Trimming shortened V by 2 bases and J by 1 base, and 5 bases separated the two germline ends. Per germline, CDR1 MRHNA and CDR2 SNTAGT. The CDR3 DNA sequence: TGTGCCAGCAGTGACACAGAGAACACTGAAGCTTTCTTT. Protein sequence: CASSDTENTEAFF.

V gene TRBV28 combines with J gene TRBJ1-1; D perhaps matches TRBD1 (5 bases). Trimming took 7 bases from V and 2 from J, leaving 14 bases between them. This CDR3 region has 14 residues. CDR1 MDHEN and CDR2 SYDVKM come from the germline V gene. CDR3 sequence reads: CASTRSGTNTEAFF. CDR3 nucleotide sequence: TGTGCCAGCACGCGGAGCGGGACCAACACTGAAGCTTTCTTT.

The genes are TRBV19 and TRBJ2-7; 10 nucleotides line up with TRBD1. The V gene's germline CDR1 is LNHDA and CDR2 SQIVND (reference sequence). This CDR3 contains 14 residues. V dropped 5 bases and J dropped 6; count of bases not matched to a gene: 7. CDR3 nucleotide sequence: TGTGCCAGTAGTCCCCGGGACAGGGGAGGCGAGCAGTACTTC. Translation gives CASSPRDRGGEQYF.

The gene calls are TRBV11-3 and TRBJ2-3; 7 bases map to TRBD1. There are 16 residues in the CDR3. CDR1 and CDR2 (germline): SGHNT, YENEEA. With 0 bases clipped from V and 4 bases from J, the junction kept 7 bases outside the gene matches. Here the CDR3 DNA reads TGTGCCAGCAGCTTAGAGGGAGTAGGGGGCGCAGATACGCAGTATTTT. This gives the protein CASSLEGVGGADTQYF.

The rearrangement joins TRBV7-6 to TRBJ2-1, with TRBD2 identical over 8 bases. The V gene's germline CDR1 is SGHVS and CDR2 FNYEAQ. This CDR3 spans 15 amino acids. With 3 bases clipped from V and 8 bases from J, the junction kept 9 bases outside the gene matches. The CDR3: CASSLGRGGKYEQFF. CDR3 coding DNA: TGTGCCAGCAGCTTGGGACGGGGGGGCAAGTATGAGCAGTTCTTC.